A single sample gave rise to the 24 T cell receptor beta chains below, sequenced in a study of T cell repertoires in cytomegalovirus infection. MiXCR, applied by TCRdb to the reads, yields one record per CDR3 protein. The sample carries under 350,000 distinct CDR3 sequences, about 20% recorded once. The antigens of these receptors remain unknown. The sample here was cultured PBMCs, taken from culture after CMV antigen stimulation. The receptors stem from a human donor in good health (CMV status not recorded). Some clones in this sample may be carry-over from other donors' samples.

The chain recombines TRBV30 with TRBJ2-3, with 10 bases aligning to TRBD1. CDR3 length: 15 residues. J was trimmed by 5 bases and V by 0 bases; bases with no gene match: 5. Germline loops: CDR1 GTSNPN, CDR2 SVGIG (reference sequence). The CDR3 nucleotides read TGTGCCTGGAGTGTATTGACAGGGGGCCTAGATACGCAGTATTTT. Amino acids: CAWSVLTGGLDTQYF.

The chain joins TRBV4-3 to TRBJ2-1; D uncertain. CDR3 length: 13 amino acids. The V end was cut by 6 bases, the J end by 4 bases, with 10 bases between. The V gene's germline CDR1 is LGHNA and CDR2 YSLEER. The CDR3 protein is CASSTLEYNEQFF. CDR3 nucleotides: TGCGCCAGCAGTACACTGGAGTACAATGAGCAGTTCTTC.

This clonotype was found many times. This chain links TRBV7-2 with TRBJ2-1, with 11 nucleotides matching TRBD1. Trimming at V came to 5 bases and at J to 7 bases, leaving 10 bases not matched to a gene. The germline V gene encodes CDR1 SGHTA and CDR2 FQGNSA. CDR3 length equals 16 residues. This CDR3 reads CASSQSPGQGVNEQFF. In nucleotides, the CDR3 is TGTGCCAGCAGCCAAAGCCCGGGACAGGGGGTTAATGAGCAGTTCTTC.

This clonotype has a handful of counts. V and J are TRBV19 and TRBJ2-1; the match to TRBD2 covers 9 bases. The CDR3 covers 13 residues. V was clipped by 5 bases and J by 7 bases; unmatched bases: 3. Germline V gene data show CDR1 as LNHDA and CDR2 as SQIVND (reference sequence). CDR3 bases: TGTGCCAGTAGTGTCGGACTAGCGAATGAGCAGTTCTTC. It translates to CASSVGLANEQFF.

This clonotype turned up a few times. The CDR3 spells CASSSAGGRGYEQYF. The CDR3, as DNA: TGTGCCAGCAGTTCGGCGGGAGGCCGAGGTTACGAGCAGTACTTC. J is TRBJ2-7 and V is TRBV28, with 8 bases identical to TRBD2. Germline V gene lookup returns CDR1 MDHEN and CDR2 SYDVKM. The CDR3 loop spans 15 amino acids. With V trimmed by 4 bases and J by 4 bases, 9 bases remained unmatched.

This clonotype occurred a few times. The chain carries TRBV28 and TRBJ2-4, with 8 bases identical to TRBD2. With V trimmed by 5 bases and J by 1 base, 10 bases remained unmatched. The CDR3 is made up of 17 amino acids. The germline CDR1 and CDR2 sequences are MDHEN and SYDVKM. CDR3: CASSTPGGYGAKNIQYF. CDR3 sequence (DNA): TGTGCCAGCAGTACACCGGGGGGGTATGGGGCCAAAAACATTCAGTACTTC.

The chain has TRBV19 and TRBJ2-2, with 9 bases lining up with TRBD1. Germline CDR1 is LNHDA and CDR2 is SQIVND (reference sequence). The V segment lost 6 bases and the J segment 3 bases; nucleotides outside the gene matches: 11. The CDR3 is made up of 17 amino acids. The CDR3 sequence: CASSSPGWTGDTGELFF. CDR3 coding DNA: TGTGCCAGTAGCTCCCCTGGGTGGACAGGGGACACCGGGGAGCTGTTTTTT. Filled out from reference TRBV19 and TRBJ2-2, the complete variable domain reads DGGITQSPKYLFRKEGQNVTLSCEQNLNHDAMYWYRQDPGQGLRLIYYSQIVNDFQKGDIAEGYSVSREKKESFPLTVTSAQKNPTAFYLCASSSPGWTGDTGELFFGEGSRLTVL.

The J gene is TRBJ2-7, the V gene TRBV9; 11 bases line up with TRBD2. Per germline, CDR1 SGDLS and CDR2 YYNGEE. This CDR3 contains 17 residues. After removal of 0 bases from V and 6 bases from J, the junction contained 11 bases not matched to a gene. The CDR3 here is CASSVAKGLADLCEQYV. The CDR3 DNA sequence: TGTGCCAGCAGCGTAGCTAAGGGACTAGCGGATCTCTGCGAGCAGTACGTC.

This clonotype was detected only a few times. This sequence joins TRBV9 and TRBJ2-5; a weak D match, TRBD2 (6 bases). The CDR3 runs to 16 residues. Per the germline V gene, CDR1 is SGDLS and CDR2 is YYNGEE. Trimming left V 0 bases short and J 2 bases short, with 14 bases between. The DNA for the CDR3 is TGTGCCAGCAGCGTAGGGGAGGCGGTGGGTCAAGAGACCCAGTACTTC. Protein sequence: CASSVGEAVGQETQYF.

This clonotype was seen repeatedly, ten times or more. The V and J genes are TRBV7-2 and TRBJ2-3; 9 nucleotides agree with TRBD2. The germline CDR1 and CDR2 sequences are SGHTA and FQGNSA. CDR3 size: 17 residues. J gave up 6 bases and V 5 bases, and 15 bases lay outside the gene matches. Here the CDR3 reads CASSRQGGGRAFDTQYF. The CDR3 DNA reads TGTGCCAGCAGCCGCCAAGGGGGCGGGAGGGCCTTCGATACGCAGTATTTT.

The chain uses TRBV15 and TRBJ1-6; D is ambiguous. The CDR3 totals 12 residues. V lost 0 bases and J lost 13, with 7 bases in between. In germline, CDR1 is LNHNV, CDR2 YYDKDF (reference sequence). The CDR3 DNA follows: TGTGCCACCAGCAGAGAAGGCCCCCCCCTCCACTTT. Amino acid sequence: CATSREGPPLHF.

The CDR3 DNA is TGTGCCAGCAGCTTGAAAAGCGGGAGGGCCTCAAATGAGCAGTTCTTC. Amino acid sequence: CASSLKSGRASNEQFF. The chain combines TRBV5-4 with TRBJ2-1, with 10 nucleotides matching TRBD2. Germline lookup yields CDR1 SGHNT and CDR2 YYREEE (reference sequence). After removal of 1 base from V and 7 bases from J, the junction contained 8 bases not matched to a gene. The length of the CDR3 is 16 residues.

This clonotype was seen only a few times. J is TRBJ2-5 and V is TRBV6-2 or TRBV6-3; D perhaps matches TRBD1 (7 bases). The V and J ends lost 5 bases and 4 bases respectively, with 17 bases between them. In germline, CDR1 is MNHEY, CDR2 SVGEGT. The CDR3 is made up of 15 amino acids. CDR3: CASSGPRRGRETQYF. As DNA, the CDR3 is TGTGCCAGCAGTGGACCTCGGAGGGGGCGAGAGACCCAGTACTTC.

CDR3 sequence reads: CASSIGVGQPQHF. CDR3 in DNA: TGTGCCAGTAGTATTGGGGTCGGTCAGCCCCAGCATTTT. V usage is TRBV19 and J usage is TRBJ1-5; no clear D. V shed 3 bases and J shed 6 bases, with 9 bases lying between them. CDR1 is LNHDA, CDR2 SQIVND, per germline (reference sequence). The length of the CDR3 is 13 residues.

This rearrangement joins TRBV5-1 to TRBJ2-1, with TRBD2 identical over 9 bases. CDR1 and CDR2 (germline): SGHRS, YFSETQ. Losses at the gene ends were 3 bases for V and 6 bases for J; bases not matched to a gene: 7. The CDR3 contains 15 residues. The CDR3 nucleotides read TGCGCCAGCAGCTCCATAGCGGGAGTTGGCAATGAGCAGTTCTTC. It encodes CASSSIAGVGNEQFF.

This clonotype was seen a few times. The V call is TRBV15, the J call TRBJ2-2; D unresolved. Germline lookup yields CDR1 LNHNV and CDR2 YYDKDF (reference sequence). V was clipped by 6 bases and J by 1 base, with 12 bases between them. This CDR3 is 15 amino acids long. The CDR3 loop reads CATSPSTLNTGELFF. The DNA of the CDR3 is TGTGCCACCAGTCCCTCCACACTGAACACCGGGGAGCTGTTTTTT.

A note on this clonotype: The CDR3 does not close with the conserved phenylalanine or tryptophan, likely indicating a read error. The DNA is omitted, as the CDR3 cannot be located on it reliably, and the CDR3 follows TCRdb's listing. This rearrangement joins TRBV7-9 to TRBJ2-1. The germline V gene encodes CDR1 SEHNR and CDR2 FQNEAQ (reference sequence). The CDR3 is 12 residues long, ends included. The CDR3: CASSKDGLEIRL.

This clonotype was seen only a few times. The V and J genes are TRBV12-3 or TRBV12-4 and TRBJ1-5; TRBD1 is a possible D gene (5 bases). CDR3 length equals 15 residues. The V end was cut by 5 bases, the J end by 0 bases, with 11 bases between. The CDR3 sequence is CASSRGTLSNQPQHF. CDR3 DNA: TGTGCCAGCAGTCGGGGGACGCTTAGCAATCAGCCCCAGCATTTT.

The rearrangement uses TRBV23-1 and TRBJ2-7; D perhaps matches TRBD1 (7 bases). TRBV23-1 is known as an ORF, though its function is uncertain. The CDR3 loop spans 14 amino acids. V was shortened by 6 bases and J by 2 bases, with 14 bases between the two germline ends. Here the CDR3 DNA reads TGCGCCAGCAGCCCAGGGGGGTGCACCTACGAGCAGTACGTC. Protein: CASSPGGCTYEQYV.

Concerning this clonotype: The junction differs from germline at one of its ends, possibly a read error. The chain is built from TRBV19 and TRBJ1-5; 7 bases match TRBD1. Germline values: CDR1 LNHDA, CDR2 SQIVND (reference sequence). CDR3 length: 18 residues. CDR3 bases: TGTGCCAGTAGCCACAGCCGACAGGGACGGGTAGGCAATCAGCCCCATCATTTT. This encodes CASSHSRQGRVGNQPHHF.

This clonotype was counted a few times. Written as DNA, the CDR3 is TGTGCCACCAGCAGAGATCAGGGTCTGAGGAACATTCAGTACTTC. This codes for CATSRDQGLRNIQYF. This rearrangement joins TRBV15 to TRBJ2-4; D might be TRBD1 (5 bases). The CDR3 runs 15 residues. V lost 0 bases and J lost 7, with 13 bases in between. From germline, CDR1 is LNHNV and CDR2 YYDKDF (reference sequence). The full variable domain, with the rest looked up from reference TRBV15 and TRBJ2-4, is DAMVIQNPRYQVTQFGKPVTLSCSQTLNHNVMYWYQQKSSQAPKLLFHYYDKDFNNEADTPDNFQSRRPNTSFCFLDIRSPGLGDTAMYLCATSRDQGLRNIQYFGAGTRLSVL.

Turning to this clonotype: One junction end disagrees with the germline gene, perhaps due to a read error. The V gene is TRBV12-3 or TRBV12-4, the J gene TRBJ2-3; 9 positions match TRBD2. The CDR3 has 14 residues. CDR3: CASSLSGGTDRQYF. The CDR3 nucleotides are TGTGCCAGCAGCCTTAGCGGGGGCACAGATAGGCAGTATTTT.

A word on this clonotype: Given a much more abundant clone one base away, this may be a read error. The chain has TRBV7-8 and TRBJ1-2, with 9 bases lining up with TRBD1. V gave up 4 bases and J gave up 7 bases; unmatched junction bases: 10. The CDR3 spans 15 residues. Germline V gene sequence: CDR1 SGHVS, CDR2 FQNEAQ. In nucleotides, the CDR3 is TGTGCCAGCAGCTCGAAACAGGGACAGGGTGTTGGCTACACCTTC. It yields the protein CASSSKQGQGVGYTF.

This clonotype occurred many times. This sequence joins TRBV7-8 and TRBJ2-3; the D gene could be TRBD1 or TRBD2 (5 bases each). Trimming removed 4 bases at V and 4 bases at J, with 15 bases between. The CDR3 runs 15 residues. Germline loops: CDR1 SGHVS, CDR2 FQNEAQ. This CDR3 reads CASSSSGSLSDTQYF. DNA for the CDR3: TGTGCCAGCAGCTCTTCAGGGAGTCTCTCAGATACGCAGTATTTT.